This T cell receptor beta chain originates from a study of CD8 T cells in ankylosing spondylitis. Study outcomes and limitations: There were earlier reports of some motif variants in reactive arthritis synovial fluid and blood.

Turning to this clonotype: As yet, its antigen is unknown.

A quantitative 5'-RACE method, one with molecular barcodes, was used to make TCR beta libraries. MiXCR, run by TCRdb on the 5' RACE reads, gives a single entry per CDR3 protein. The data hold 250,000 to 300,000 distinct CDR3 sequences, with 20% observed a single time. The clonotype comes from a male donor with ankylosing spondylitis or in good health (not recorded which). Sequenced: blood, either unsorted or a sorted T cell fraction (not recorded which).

CDR3 protein: CASSLQPGLITEAFF. The CDR3 bases are TGTGCCAGCAGCTTGCAACCAGGGCTGATCACTGAAGCTTTCTTT. The chain uses TRBV5-5 and TRBJ1-1; TRBD1 is a possible D gene (5 bases). V lost 1 base, J lost 4 bases, and 14 bases lay in between. Germline-derived CDR1 and CDR2 are SGHKS and YYEKEE (reference sequence). The CDR3 runs to 15 residues.